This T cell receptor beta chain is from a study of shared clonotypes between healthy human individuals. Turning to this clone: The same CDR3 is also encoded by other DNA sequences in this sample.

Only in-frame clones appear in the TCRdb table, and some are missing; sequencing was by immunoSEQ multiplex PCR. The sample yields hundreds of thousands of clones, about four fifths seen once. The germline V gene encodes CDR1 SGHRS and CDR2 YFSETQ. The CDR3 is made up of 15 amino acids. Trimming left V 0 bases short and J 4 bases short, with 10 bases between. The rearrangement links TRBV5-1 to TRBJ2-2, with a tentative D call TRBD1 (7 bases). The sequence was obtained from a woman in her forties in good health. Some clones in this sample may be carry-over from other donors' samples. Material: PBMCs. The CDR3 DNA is TGCGCCAGCAGCTTGGACAGGGGAGGCACCGGGGAGCTGTTTTTT. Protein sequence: CASSLDRGGTGELFF.